Following are 30 T cell receptor beta chains from one sample sequenced in a study of T cells in Graves' hyperthyroidism and ophthalmopathy. TCR beta CDR3 sequences were amplified from RNA transcripts. HTBI primers were the set used in a first-round RT-PCR of the TCR CDR3. TCRdb re-derived calls from the multiplex PCR reads in MiXCR, one entry per CDR3 protein. This sample has some 800,000 distinct CDR3 sequences, with over 35% found just once. Material: blood. These receptors came from a man between 18 and 35 years old with Graves' hyperthyroidism.

This clonotype was seen only once. J is TRBJ2-7 and V is TRBV11-2, with 7 bases aligning to TRBD2. J lost 4 bases, V lost 3 bases, and 12 bases had no gene match. From germline, CDR1 is SGHAT and CDR2 FQNNGV. The CDR3 spans 16 residues. CDR3 protein: CASSFRSGGGSYEQYF. CDR3 nucleotides: TGTGCCAGCAGCTTTAGGAGTGGGGGAGGGTCGTACGAGCAGTACTTC.

The chain carries TRBV29-1 and TRBJ2-7, with D perhaps matching TRBD1 (6 bases). V was trimmed by 6 bases and J by 7 bases, leaving 16 bases between them. This CDR3 contains 12 residues. Per germline, CDR1 SQVTM and CDR2 ANQGSEA. The CDR3 region is CSVVGAGTEQYF. DNA for the CDR3: TGCAGCGTCGTAGGGGCCGGGACAGAGCAGTACTTC.

This clonotype was found once. This may be a read error: a much more frequent sequence differs by one nucleotide. This chain joins TRBV29-1 and TRBJ1-5; the match to TRBD1 covers 7 bases. The CDR3 runs to 13 residues. Germline V CDR1 and CDR2: SQVTM, ANQGSEA. The DNA for the CDR3 is TGCGGCGTTGCAGGGGGAGGCAATCAGCCCCAGCATTTT. The encoded protein is CGVAGGGNQPQHF.

The chain combines TRBV29-1 with TRBJ1-5; D possibly corresponds to TRBD1 (6 bases). CDR1 and CDR2 (germline): SQVTM, ANQGSEA. The CDR3 contains 14 residues. The germline V and J ends were trimmed by 0 bases and 5 bases, with 11 bases remaining between them. The CDR3 DNA sequence: TGCAGCGTTGAAGACAGGGGAGTTCATCAGCCCCAGCATTTT. This encodes CSVEDRGVHQPQHF.

This clonotype was seen at least ten times. The chain links TRBV6-5 to TRBJ1-1; D ambiguous. V lost 2 bases, J lost 3 bases, and 7 bases lay in between. CDR1 is MNHEY, CDR2 SVGAGI, per germline. This CDR3 region has 13 residues. The chain's CDR3 is CASSYTVDTEAFF. The CDR3 DNA reads TGTGCCAGCAGTTACACAGTCGACACTGAAGCTTTCTTT.

This chain links TRBV20-1 with TRBJ1-5; TRBD1 is a possible D gene (6 bases). The germline V gene has CDR1 DFQATT and CDR2 SNEGSKA (reference sequence). Trimming cost V 0 bases and J 11 bases, with 23 bases left between them. The CDR3 sequence is 16 residues long. The CDR3 sequence: CSARDPGHPGAVTQHF. The CDR3 nucleotides are TGCAGTGCTAGAGATCCGGGACACCCGGGGGCTGTGACCCAGCATTTT.

This clonotype has just a few counts. The chain links TRBV2 to TRBJ2-2; D unresolved. Trimming stripped 8 bases from V and 0 bases from J, with 10 bases between. Germline values: CDR1 SNHLY, CDR2 FYNNEI. The CDR3 is 14 amino acids. CDR3 nucleotides: TGTGCCAGCTGGCTGGGTCCGAACACCGGGGAGCTGTTTTTT. This codes for CASWLGPNTGELFF.

The chain combines TRBV7-2 with TRBJ2-7; unclear D gene. Trimming removed 0 bases at V and 12 bases at J, with 0 bases between. In germline, CDR1 is SGHTA, CDR2 FQGNSA. CDR3 length: 8 residues. CDR3 in amino acids: CASSLAYF. The CDR3 DNA sequence: TGTGCCAGCAGCTTAGCGTACTTC.

This clonotype was seen ten or more times. The chain links TRBV19 to TRBJ1-1; D remains ambiguous. The germline V gene encodes CDR1 LNHDA and CDR2 SQIVND (reference sequence). There are 11 residues in the CDR3. With 9 bases removed from V and 11 bases from J, the gap between germline ends came to 16 bases. The CDR3 loop reads CASLATYGAFF. The CDR3 DNA is TGTGCCAGCCTGGCCACCTACGGGGCTTTCTTT.

The V and J genes are TRBV9 and TRBJ1-1; D uncertain. The CDR3 loop spans 15 amino acids. V gave up 4 bases and J gave up 4 bases, with 17 bases separating them. Germline-derived CDR1 and CDR2 are SGDLS and YYNGEE. The CDR3 DNA reads TGTGCCAGCAGCCTCGTAGAACCGGGTGGCACTGAAGCTTTCTTT. Its translation: CASSLVEPGGTEAFF.

This clonotype was seen repeatedly, ten times or more. This chain joins TRBV2 and TRBJ2-7; the D is unclear. Germline CDR1 reads SNHLY; CDR2 reads FYNNEI. The CDR3 is 12 amino acids. V lost 4 bases and J lost 5, with 9 bases in between. The CDR3 DNA sequence: TGTGCCAGCAGTGGGCCCTTAGACGAGCAGTACTTC. Translating it yields CASSGPLDEQYF.

The CDR3 DNA is TGCGCCAGCAGCTCCTCCACCGGAGGTACGCAGTATTTT. Translation: CASSSSTGGTQYF. The chain has TRBV5-1 and TRBJ2-3; D may be TRBD2 (5 bases). V lost 3 bases and J 8 bases, leaving 13 bases between the germline ends. CDR3 size: 13 residues. CDR1 is SGHRS, CDR2 YFSETQ, per germline.

The rearrangement joins TRBV7-2 to TRBJ2-3, with D perhaps matching TRBD2 (6 bases). Trimming stripped 1 base from V and 0 bases from J, with 8 bases between. Germline CDR1 is SGHTA and CDR2 is FQGNSA. This CDR3 is built from 15 residues. The CDR3 is CASSLVGTSTDTQYF. The CDR3 bases are TGTGCCAGCAGCTTAGTCGGGACTAGCACAGATACGCAGTATTTT.

This clonotype was detected only a few times. The chain couples TRBV19 to TRBJ1-1, with 7 bases that match TRBD1. Germline loops: CDR1 LNHDA, CDR2 SQIVND (reference sequence). CDR3 length: 16 amino acids. V was pared by 4 bases and J by 3 bases, with 11 bases of the junction left unmatched. CDR3 amino acids: CASSNRTGRLDTEAFF. In DNA form, the CDR3 reads TGTGCCAGTAGTAACAGGACAGGAAGGCTCGACACTGAAGCTTTCTTT.

This clonotype was seen many times. The chain has TRBV7-9 and TRBJ1-1; D gene unclear. Germline V gives CDR1 SEHNR, CDR2 FQNEAQ (reference sequence). The CDR3 has 14 amino acids. The V end lost 4 bases, the J end lost 4 bases, and 13 bases lay between the germline ends. The CDR3 here is CASSSSRRFTEAFF. The DNA for the CDR3 is TGTGCCAGCAGCTCGTCTCGTCGGTTCACTGAAGCTTTCTTT.

Concerning this clonotype itself: A single base separates this from a much larger clone, so it may be a read error. The chain is built from TRBV20-1 and TRBJ2-5; 9 nucleotides agree with TRBD1. The V gene's germline CDR1 is DFQATT and CDR2 SNEGSKA (reference sequence). Trimming took 6 bases from V and 5 from J; bases not matched to a gene: 7. The CDR3 is 13 residues long. The CDR3 DNA reads TGCAGTGCCGGGACAGGGTCTTCGGAGACCCAGTACTTC. Translating it yields CSAGTGSSETQYF.

This clonotype was recorded at least ten times. As DNA, the CDR3 is TGTGCCAGCAGCCGATCGGGACAGAACACCGGGGAGCTGTTTTTT. Its translation: CASSRSGQNTGELFF. This rearrangement joins TRBV2 to TRBJ2-2, with a possible D match to TRBD1 (6 bases). Germline CDR1 and CDR2: SNHLY and FYNNEI. V lost 6 bases and J lost 1, with 12 bases in between. This CDR3 has 15 residues.

Notes on this clonotype: Possible read error: a much larger clone is one base away. Without the conserved terminal phenylalanine or tryptophan, this CDR3 likely stems from a read error. The rearrangement uses TRBV24-1 and TRBJ1-5; D might be TRBD1 (5 bases). The germline V and J ends were trimmed by 5 bases and 1 base, with 8 bases remaining between them. The CDR3 runs to 14 residues. Germline values: CDR1 KGHDR, CDR2 SFDVKD. CDR3 nucleotide sequence: TGTGCCACCAGTGGTAGGGGAAGCAATCAGCCCCAGCATCTT. Translated, it gives CATSGRGSNQPQHL.

This clonotype was seen a handful of times. The CDR3 sequence: CASSPVLLPNYGYTF. The DNA of the CDR3 is TGTGCCAGCAGCCCCGTTCTCCTTCCTAACTATGGCTACACCTTC. The J gene is TRBJ1-2, the V gene TRBV12-3 or TRBV12-4; no definite D call. The CDR3 consists of 15 residues. Trimming took 6 bases from V and 0 from J, leaving 14 bases between them.

This clonotype appeared many times. The rearrangement joins TRBV7-9 to TRBJ2-5; D gene uncertain. CDR1 SEHNR and CDR2 FQNEAQ come from the germline V gene (reference sequence). CDR3 length: 13 amino acids. Trimming shortened V by 3 bases and J by 0 bases, and 5 bases separated the two germline ends. CDR3 bases: TGTGCCAGCAGCTTGACCTACCAAGAGACCCAGTACTTC. Its protein is CASSLTYQETQYF.

Points on this clonotype: One junction end disagrees with the germline gene, perhaps due to a read error. V usage is TRBV10-3 and J usage is TRBJ1-1; D gene uncertain. The CDR3 has 17 amino acids. Germline V gene lookup returns CDR1 ENHRY and CDR2 SYGVKD. Here the CDR3 reads CAISERRAARSSTEASF. For the CDR3, the DNA is TGTGCCATCAGTGAAAGAAGGGCGGCAAGGAGCTCCACTGAAGCTTCCTTT.

The chain uses TRBV6-4 and TRBJ2-5; 8 bases fit TRBD2. The CDR3 runs 16 residues. Germline CDR1 MRHNA, CDR2 SNTAGT. V shed 6 bases, J shed 0 bases, and the junction held 9 bases outside the gene matches. The CDR3 is CASSHTSGGHQETQYF. The CDR3 region has the DNA TGTGCCAGCAGCCACACCAGCGGGGGACACCAAGAGACCCAGTACTTC.

This clonotype was counted ten times or more. The rearrangement uses TRBV29-1 and TRBJ2-7; D not resolved. This CDR3 is 13 amino acids long. Germline V gene sequence: CDR1 SQVTM, CDR2 ANQGSEA. The V end lost 0 bases, the J end lost 2 bases, and 8 bases lay between the germline ends. The CDR3 coding sequence is TGCAGCGTTGAAGAGGGTAATACCTACGAGCAGTACTTC. The encoded protein is CSVEEGNTYEQYF.

In DNA form, the CDR3 reads TGTGCCAGCAGTGATAGTTCACCAAACCCCAATCAGCCCCAGCATTTT. It specifies CASSDSSPNPNQPQHF. The genes are TRBV2 and TRBJ1-5; D unresolved. The CDR3 has 16 residues. CDR1 and CDR2 from the germline V gene are SNHLY and FYNNEI. V was pared by 3 bases and J by 3 bases, with 15 bases between.

V gene TRBV19 combines with J gene TRBJ2-2; D is perhaps TRBD1 or TRBD2 (5 bases each). In germline, CDR1 is LNHDA, CDR2 SQIVND (reference sequence). The CDR3 has 15 amino acids. V was cut by 7 bases and J by 1 base, with 13 bases left in between. The CDR3, as DNA: TGTGCCAGTACGGCAGAGGGGCAGAACACCGGGGAGCTGTTTTTT. Translated: CASTAEGQNTGELFF.

This chain links TRBV6-5 with TRBJ1-5; no definite D call. Trimming pared 6 bases from V and 11 bases from J, leaving 5 bases between. Germline V gene lookup returns CDR1 MNHEY and CDR2 SVGAGI. The CDR3 spans 9 residues. CDR3 in amino acids: CASRETQHF. Written as DNA, the CDR3 is TGTGCCAGCAGGGAGACCCAGCATTTT.

This clonotype was seen many times. This chain uses TRBV19 with TRBJ1-4; TRBD1 matches 9 bases. J lost 7 bases, V lost 3 bases, and 0 bases had no gene match. Germline CDR1 LNHDA, CDR2 SQIVND (reference sequence). The CDR3 loop spans 13 amino acids. The CDR3 DNA follows: TGTGCCAGTAGTATGGACAGGGGTGAAAAACTGTTTTTT. Its translation: CASSMDRGEKLFF.

This clonotype has just a few counts. The CDR3 region has the DNA TGTGCCAGCAGCCAGGACGGGAGCTCCTATAATTCACCCCTCCACTTT. It specifies CASSQDGSSYNSPLHF. This chain joins TRBV11-1 and TRBJ1-6; D gene ambiguous. V was clipped by 5 bases and J by 0 bases, with 11 bases between them. Per the germline V gene, CDR1 is SGHAT and CDR2 is FQDESV (reference sequence). The CDR3 extends over 16 amino acids.

As regards this clonotype: Without the conserved terminal phenylalanine or tryptophan, this CDR3 likely stems from a read error. It is unclear where the CDR3 begins or ends on the DNA, so no DNA is shown, and the CDR3 is as TCRdb lists it. The chain has TRBV10-3 and TRBJ1-6; the listed D gene, TRBD1, was not tested against the DNA. Including both end residues, the CDR3 is 10 amino acids long. Per germline, CDR1 ENHRY and CDR2 SYGVKD. CDR3 sequence: CAITDRADNY.

The chain joins TRBV7-2 to TRBJ2-7, with D perhaps TRBD2 (6 bases). Germline-derived CDR1 and CDR2 are SGHTA and FQGNSA. The V end was cut by 3 bases, the J end by 0 bases, with 9 bases between. The CDR3 runs to 14 residues. CDR3 region: CASSFTLASYEQYF. Here the CDR3 DNA reads TGTGCCAGCAGCTTTACACTAGCCTCCTACGAGCAGTACTTC.